The T cell receptor (beta chain) described here comes from a study of T-cell reconstitution after alpha-beta-depleted transplantation in children. Unique molecular identifiers tagged the TCRbeta library. TCRdb reprocessed the PCR reads via MiXCR and lists one record per CDR3 protein. Among 300,000 to 350,000 distinct CDR3 sequences, about 16% were seen once, and the ten largest hold about 41%. Ten or more counts support this clonotype. This sequence originates from a male patient aged 2-9 years who had a stem cell transplant for acute lymphoblastic leukemia, so the T cells may come from the graft donor. The source material was PBMCs, mostly from graft donor cells, sampled 360 days after TCRalphabeta/CD19-depleted stem cell transplant.

CDR3 sequence reads: CASSPQSSGRAFPGELFF. CDR3 DNA: TGTGCCAGCAGCCCCCAATCTAGCGGGAGGGCCTTTCCCGGGGAGCTGTTTTTT. The chain joins TRBV7-2 to TRBJ2-2; TRBD2 agrees at 12 bases. Trimming removed 5 bases from V and 6 bases from J; junction bases left unmatched: 13. CDR1 and CDR2 (germline): SGHTA, FQGNSA. This CDR3 is 18 amino acids long.